The 27 T cell receptor beta chains below were found in one sample sequenced in a study of Graves' ophthalmopathy and Graves' hyperthyroidism. Beta-chain TCR CDR3 regions were amplified from RNA transcripts. Amplification began with first-round RT-PCR using HTBI primers, then second-round multiplex PCR was performed. TCRdb ran MiXCR on the multiplex PCR reads and lists one entry per CDR3 protein. This table holds roughly 410,000 distinct CDR3 sequences, approximately 15% found once. The sequenced sample was peripheral blood. Receptors originate from a woman under 30 with stable Graves' hyperthyroidism.

The chain carries TRBV6-1 and TRBJ2-4; D perhaps matches TRBD1 (7 bases). Trimming stripped 6 bases from V and 0 bases from J, with 21 bases between. The CDR3 length is 18 residues. CDR1 MNHNS and CDR2 SASEGT come from the germline V gene. This chain's CDR3 is CASRRRQGWGLAKNIQYF. Here the CDR3 DNA reads TGTGCCAGCAGGCGCAGACAGGGTTGGGGACTAGCCAAAAACATTCAGTACTTC.

CDR3 nucleotides: TGTGCCAGCAGTGAAGAAGGGGACGTGGGTACCCAGTACTTC. The encoded protein is CASSEEGDVGTQYF. The chain employs TRBV6-1 and TRBJ2-5; D possibly matches TRBD1 or TRBD2 (5 bases each). CDR1 is MNHNS, CDR2 SASEGT, per germline. The germline V and J ends were trimmed by 1 base and 8 bases, with 14 bases remaining between them. This CDR3 region has 14 residues.

The chain uses TRBV27 and TRBJ2-7, with D perhaps being TRBD1 or TRBD2 (5 bases each). In germline, CDR1 is MNHEY, CDR2 SMNVEV (reference sequence). The V gene lost 2 bases and the J gene lost 4 bases, with 15 bases spanning the gap. This CDR3 has 15 residues. CDR3 nucleotide sequence: TGTGCCAGCAGTTTAAGATTTGGGACCCAATACGAGCAGTACTTC. It specifies CASSLRFGTQYEQYF.

This clonotype was seen at least ten times. CDR3: CASSHGPFYEQYF. The DNA for the CDR3 is TGTGCCAGCAGCCATGGGCCGTTCTACGAGCAGTACTTC. V is TRBV4-2 and J is TRBJ2-7; no firm D call. V lost 3 bases, J lost 3 bases, and 9 bases lay in between. This CDR3 is 13 amino acids long. CDR1 and CDR2 (germline): LGHNA, YNFKEQ.

This clonotype showed up many times. The chain uses TRBV6-5 and TRBJ1-2; the D is unclear. The CDR3 totals 12 residues. Germline CDR1 and CDR2: MNHEY and SVGAGI. With 5 bases removed from V and 8 bases from J, the gap between germline ends came to 12 bases. CDR3 DNA sequence: TGTGCCAGCAGTCGACGACTGGACGGCTACACCTTC. Its protein is CASSRRLDGYTF.

This clonotype appeared many times. V and J are TRBV27 and TRBJ1-6; 10 nucleotides align to TRBD1. The germline gives CDR1 MNHEY, CDR2 SMNVEV (reference sequence). V dropped 3 bases and J dropped 7; count of bases not matched to a gene: 9. The CDR3 extends over 17 amino acids. The CDR3 region is CASSLPRTGGRNSPLHF. CDR3 nucleotides: TGTGCCAGCAGTTTGCCCCGGACAGGGGGTAGGAATTCACCCCTCCACTTT.

This clonotype was seen ten or more times. The chain employs TRBV6-5 and TRBJ1-2; D perhaps matches TRBD1 (6 bases). Between the trimmed V and J ends, which lost 6 bases and 8 bases, there was a span of 22 bases. The CDR3 is made up of 15 amino acids. Germline CDR1 reads MNHEY; CDR2 reads SVGAGI. Written as DNA, the CDR3 is TGTGCCAGCAGCTTATTATCAATCAGGGGAGGCGGCTACACCTTC. Translation gives CASSLLSIRGGGYTF.

Only a few counts were recorded for this clonotype. At one end the junction does not follow the germline gene, possibly because of a read error. The chain couples TRBV11-2 to TRBJ2-4, with 15 bases matching TRBD2. Germline values: CDR1 SGHAT, CDR2 FQNNGV. There are 14 residues in the CDR3. The CDR3 loop reads CASRGLAGGYIKYF. The CDR3 DNA reads TGTGCCAGCAGGGGACTAGCGGGGGGTTACATTAAGTACTTC. The whole variable domain, remainder taken from reference TRBV11-2 and TRBJ2-4, is EAGVAQSPRYKIIEKRQSVAFWCNPISGHATLYWYQQILGQGPKLLIQFQNNGVVDDSQLPKDRFSAERLKGVDSTLKIQPAKLEDSAVYLCASRGLAGGYIKYFGAGTRLSVL.

This clonotype was picked up many times. The V gene is TRBV13, the J gene TRBJ2-7; 8 bases agree with TRBD2. The length of the CDR3 is 15 residues. CDR1 is PRHDT and CDR2 is FYEKMQ in the germline V gene (reference sequence). Germline trimming cut 5 bases from V and 2 bases from J; bases unmatched to any gene: 8. CDR3 nucleotide sequence: TGTGCCAGCAGCCTGGGCTTAGCGGGGACCTACGAGCAGTACTTC. This translates into CASSLGLAGTYEQYF.

There are many counts of this clonotype. The gene calls are TRBV7-3 and TRBJ2-7; D might be TRBD1 or TRBD2, each matching 7 bases. This CDR3 comprises 13 residues. The V gene lost 5 bases and the J gene lost 6 bases, with 14 bases spanning the gap. Germline values: CDR1 SGHTA, CDR2 FQGTGA. The CDR3 nucleotides read TGTGCCAGCAGCAACCAGGGGGGGACCGAGCAGTACTTC. This encodes CASSNQGGTEQYF.

This clonotype came up many times. The V and J genes are TRBV18 and TRBJ1-2, with D maybe TRBD1 (5 bases). V was clipped by 5 bases and J by 1 base, with 17 bases between them. The CDR3 covers 16 residues. The germline CDR1 and CDR2 sequences are KGHSH and LQKENI. The DNA of the CDR3 is TGTGCCAGCTCAAACAGAGGTCAGGGCCTTAACTATGGCTACACCTTC. Protein sequence: CASSNRGQGLNYGYTF. Complete variable domain (other parts from reference TRBV18 and TRBJ1-2): NAGVMQNPRHLVRRRGQEARLRCSPMKGHSHVYWYRQLPEEGLKFMVYLQKENIIDESGMPKERFSAEFPKEGPSILRIQQVVRGDSAAYFCASSNRGQGLNYGYTFGSGTRLTVV.

The chain recombines TRBV7-2 with TRBJ2-7, with no clear D. Germline values: CDR1 SGHTA, CDR2 FQGNSA. The CDR3 contains 13 residues. V was trimmed by 8 bases and J by 4 bases, leaving 15 bases between them. The CDR3 DNA is TGTGCCAGCCGACAAAGTGGGTCGTACGAGCAGTACTTC. Translated, it gives CASRQSGSYEQYF.

This clonotype occurred many times. This chain connects TRBV12-3 or TRBV12-4 to TRBJ2-7, with 7 nucleotides matching TRBD1. V was pared by 3 bases and J by 4 bases, with 3 bases of the junction left unmatched. The CDR3 loop spans 13 amino acids. DNA of the CDR3: TGTGCCAGCAGTTTTTCAGGGGGATACGAGCAGTACTTC. Protein sequence: CASSFSGGYEQYF.

This clonotype occurred many times. The rearrangement links TRBV12-3 or TRBV12-4 to TRBJ2-2, with D hard to call. The CDR3 is 12 amino acids. The V end lost 2 bases, the J end lost 11 bases, and 9 bases lay between the germline ends. The CDR3, as DNA: TGTGCCAGCAGTTTATCTGGCGGAGAGCTGTTTTTT. Translation gives CASSLSGGELFF.

There are many counts of this clonotype. The rearrangement uses TRBV6-1 and TRBJ1-1, with 7 bases lining up with TRBD1. CDR1 is MNHNS, CDR2 SASEGT, per germline. The CDR3 has 14 amino acids. Germline trimming cut 6 bases from V and 5 bases from J; bases unmatched to any gene: 9. Here the CDR3 DNA reads TGTGCCAGCAGGGACCTAACAGGGGTTACTGAAGCTTTCTTT. This codes for CASRDLTGVTEAFF.

This clonotype was detected many times. CDR3 coding DNA: TGTGCCAGTTCGACAGGGTGGGGAAACACCATATATTTT. Translated, it gives CASSTGWGNTIYF. V gene TRBV19 combines with J gene TRBJ1-3; 7 bases map to TRBD1. This CDR3 is built from 13 residues. Trimming took 8 bases from V and 4 from J; bases not matched to a gene: 5. CDR1 LNHDA and CDR2 SQIVND come from the germline V gene (reference sequence).

This clonotype came up many times. The J gene is TRBJ1-1, the V gene TRBV19; D possibly corresponds to TRBD1 (5 bases). The CDR3 has 15 amino acids. Between the trimmed V and J ends, which lost 5 bases and 0 bases, there was a span of 13 bases. From germline, CDR1 is LNHDA and CDR2 SQIVND (reference sequence). The CDR3: CASSPGGVLNTEAFF. The CDR3 DNA follows: TGTGCCAGTAGTCCGGGGGGGGTCTTGAACACTGAAGCTTTCTTT.

This clonotype was seen at least ten times. V and J are TRBV6-5 and TRBJ1-2, with D perhaps TRBD1 (5 bases). V was cut by 2 bases and J by 3 bases, with 13 bases left in between. The CDR3 has 15 amino acids. Germline loops: CDR1 MNHEY, CDR2 SVGAGI. CDR3 in amino acids: CASSYTRWGDYGYTF. As DNA, the CDR3 is TGTGCCAGCAGTTACACGAGATGGGGGGACTATGGCTACACCTTC.

This clonotype was picked up many times. The genes are TRBV5-6 and TRBJ2-7; 7 bases are a match to TRBD1. The CDR3 has 15 residues. The V gene's germline CDR1 is SGHDT and CDR2 YYEEEE. The J segment lost 6 bases and the V segment lost 4 bases, leaving 13 bases of the junction unmatched. The DNA of the CDR3 is TGTGCCAGCAGCATAGGGGGCGTTAATAGGCGCGAGCAGTACTTC. It specifies CASSIGGVNRREQYF.

This clonotype was seen ten or more times. This chain links TRBV6-1 with TRBJ2-7; the match to TRBD1 covers 8 bases. V lost 6 bases, J lost 3 bases, and 10 bases stayed unmatched. CDR1 is MNHNS and CDR2 is SASEGT in the germline V gene. The length of the CDR3 is 15 residues. The CDR3 DNA sequence: TGTGCCAGCAGCTCTGCGGGACAGGCGAGCTACGAGCAGTACTTC. It encodes CASSSAGQASYEQYF.

This clonotype was recorded a few times. A read error is likely, as this CDR3 ends without the conserved phenylalanine or tryptophan. The CDR3 sequence: CASSQELGWEQYL. DNA for the CDR3: TGCGCCAGCAGCCAAGAATTGGGCTGGGAGCAGTACCTC. J is TRBJ2-7 and V is TRBV4-1, with D uncertain. Germline V CDR1 and CDR2: MGHRA, YSYEKL. V was shortened by 0 bases and J by 7 bases, with 10 bases between the two germline ends. The CDR3 runs to 13 residues.

This clonotype has at least ten counts. The genes are TRBV20-1 and TRBJ1-1; 8 bases align to TRBD1. V shed 2 bases, J shed 1 base, and the junction held 3 bases outside the gene matches. CDR3 length equals 14 residues. From germline, CDR1 is DFQATT and CDR2 SNEGSKA (reference sequence). The DNA of the CDR3 is TGCAGTGCTAGACCAGGGACAGGGAACACTGAAGCTTTCTTT. This translates into CSARPGTGNTEAFF.

This clonotype was recorded many times. The genes are TRBV25-1 and TRBJ1-2; a possible D gene is TRBD1 (6 bases). Trimming cost V 2 bases and J 3 bases, with 10 bases left between them. CDR3 length: 14 residues. Germline V gene sequence: CDR1 MGHDK, CDR2 SYGVNS. The CDR3 nucleotides read TGTGCCAGCAGTGAAGGGGGCGATTACTATGGCTACACCTTC. It encodes CASSEGGDYYGYTF.

This clonotype was observed a few times. The chain links TRBV28 to TRBJ2-5; D not resolved. With 7 bases removed from V and 8 bases from J, the gap between germline ends came to 20 bases. CDR3 length: 14 amino acids. Germline V lookup: CDR1 MDHEN, CDR2 SYDVKM. The CDR3 reads CASTPLGTPHTQYF. For the CDR3, the DNA is TGTGCCAGCACCCCCTTAGGCACCCCACACACCCAGTACTTC.

This clonotype was seen many times. This rearrangement joins TRBV6-6 to TRBJ1-1; 7 nucleotides align to TRBD1. Germline V lookup: CDR1 MNHNY, CDR2 SVGAGI (reference sequence). The length of the CDR3 is 15 residues. With V trimmed by 6 bases and J by 4 bases, 11 bases remained unmatched. The CDR3 is CASSHPTGPATEAFF. CDR3 nucleotide sequence: TGTGCCAGCAGCCACCCGACAGGGCCGGCCACTGAAGCTTTCTTT.

This clonotype was seen more than once but under ten times. The genes are TRBV12-3 or TRBV12-4 and TRBJ2-5; TRBD2 matches at 12 bases. The V gene end was trimmed by 7 bases and the J gene end by 2 bases; junction bases not matched to a gene: 2. The CDR3 has 14 residues. The CDR3 nucleotides read TGTGCCAGCAACGGACTAGCGGGACAAGAGACCCAGTACTTC. Protein sequence: CASNGLAGQETQYF.

This clonotype has at least ten counts. V gene TRBV12-3 or TRBV12-4 combines with J gene TRBJ2-5, with 7 bases that match TRBD1. The CDR3 consists of 16 residues. The V and J ends lost 4 bases and 3 bases, in that order; junction bases with no gene match: 11. The CDR3 nucleotides are TGTGCCAGCAGTTCTGCCCCACGACAGGGAGAAGAGACCCAGTACTTC. Protein sequence: CASSSAPRQGEETQYF.